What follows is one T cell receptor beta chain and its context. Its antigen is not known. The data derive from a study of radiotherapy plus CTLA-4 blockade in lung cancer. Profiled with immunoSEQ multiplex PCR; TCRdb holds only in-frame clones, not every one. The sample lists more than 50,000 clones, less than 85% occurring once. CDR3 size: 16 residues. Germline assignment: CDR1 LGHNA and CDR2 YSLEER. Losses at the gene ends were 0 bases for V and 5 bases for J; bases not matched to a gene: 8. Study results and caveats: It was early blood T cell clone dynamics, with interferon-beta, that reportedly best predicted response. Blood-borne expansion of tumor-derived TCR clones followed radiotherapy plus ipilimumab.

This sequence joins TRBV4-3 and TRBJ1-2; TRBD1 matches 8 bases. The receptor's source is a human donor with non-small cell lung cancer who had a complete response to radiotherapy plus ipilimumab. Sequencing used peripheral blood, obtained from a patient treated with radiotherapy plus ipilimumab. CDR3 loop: CASSQDHRGRGYGYTF. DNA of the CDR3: TGCGCCAGCAGCCAAGATCACAGGGGGAGAGGGTATGGCTACACCTTC.